Listed below are T cell receptor beta chains from one sample, sequenced in a study of blood T cells in healthy people across ages. MiXCR, applied by TCRdb to the 5' RACE reads, yields one record per CDR3 protein. The sample gives approximately 800,000 distinct CDR3 sequences, about 62% of which show up once; approximately 23% is in the top ten. The sequenced sample consisted of blood. The receptors were gathered from a man aged 25-45 years in good health. Both conserved end residues are part of each CDR3. A D gene is named only where the DNA matches it firmly. Size is stated for part of the rows, as once, few or many counts, or as a class when the clone is expanded.

V gene	D gene	J gene	clone size	CDR3 protein	CDR3 DNA
TRBV7-9	TRBD1	TRBJ1-2	NA	CASSLFGTGDGYTF	TGTGCCAGCAGCTTATTCGGGACAGGGGACGGCTACACCTTC
TRBV13	NA	TRBJ2-4	many	CASSLGENIQYF	TGTGCCAGCAGCTTAGGGGAAAACATTCAGTACTTC
TRBV29-1	NA	TRBJ2-1	NA	CSAETGTGVSREQFF	TGCAGCGCGGAGACCGGGACGGGGGTCTCACGTGAGCAGTTCTTC
TRBV20-1	TRBD2	TRBJ2-3	NA	CSVVVGGTRTDTQYF	TGCAGTGTTGTGGTGGGGGGGACCCGCACAGATACGCAGTATTTT
TRBV6-2/TRBV6-3	NA	TRBJ2-6	NA	CASTSPSGANVLTF	TGTGCCAGCACTTCCCCCTCTGGGGCCAACGTCCTGACTTTC
TRBV29-1	NA	TRBJ1-1	NA	CSANSGPLNTEAFF	TGCAGCGCGAATTCCGGGCCTCTGAACACTGAAGCTTTCTTT
TRBV20-1	NA	TRBJ1-4	NA	CSVPAGGTNEKLFF	TGCAGTGTTCCCGCTGGGGGAACTAATGAAAAACTGTTTTTT
TRBV4-1	TRBD1	TRBJ1-2	NA	CASRDTGGEANYGYTF	TGCGCCAGCAGGGACACAGGGGGGGAAGCTAACTATGGCTACACCTTC
TRBV5-1	NA	TRBJ1-2	once	CASSLLQGNNYGYTF	TGCGCCAGCAGCTTGTTGCAGGGGAATAACTATGGCTACACCTTC
TRBV20-1	TRBD1	TRBJ1-2	NA	CSARVRDRGQVGYTF	TGCAGTGCTAGAGTCCGTGACAGGGGGCAAGTTGGCTACACCTTC
TRBV7-2	TRBD1	TRBJ2-5	few	CASSLEGPGQGRQQYF	TGTGCCAGCAGCTTAGAGGGACCGGGACAGGGAAGGCAGCAGTACTTC
TRBV5-1	NA	TRBJ2-1	few	CASSLAGAHNEQFF	TGCGCCAGCAGCTTGGCAGGGGCCCACAATGAGCAGTTCTTC
TRBV4-3	TRBD2	TRBJ2-3	NA	CASSQGGGGWSTDTQYF	TGCGCCAGCAGCCAAGGAGGCGGGGGATGGAGCACAGATACGCAGTATTTT
TRBV5-1	NA	TRBJ2-6	NA	CASFTGPGANVLTF	TGCGCCAGCTTTACAGGGCCTGGGGCCAACGTCCTGACTTTC
TRBV10-3	NA	TRBJ2-7	few	CAISEVGDTYEQYF	TGTGCCATCAGTGAAGTTGGGGACACCTACGAGCAGTACTTC
TRBV3-1	NA	TRBJ2-5	NA	CASSPAFGRGNQETQYF	TGTGCCAGCAGCCCAGCCTTTGGGCGCGGGAATCAAGAGACCCAGTACTTC
TRBV20-1	TRBD2	TRBJ2-7	NA	CSAKTSGTYNEQYF	TGCAGTGCCAAGACTAGCGGGACCTACAATGAGCAGTACTTC
TRBV5-1	TRBD2	TRBJ2-3	NA	CASGVRRGSTDTQYF	TGCGCCAGCGGAGTACGGCGGGGGAGCACAGATACGCAGTATTTT
TRBV7-9	NA	TRBJ1-1	NA	CASTQAPNTEAFF	TGTGCCAGCACACAGGCTCCGAACACTGAAGCTTTCTTT
TRBV6-1	NA	TRBJ2-7	NA	CASRVGSDRVYEQYF	TGTGCCAGCAGGGTCGGTTCGGACAGAGTCTACGAGCAGTACTTC
TRBV29-1	NA	TRBJ2-7	NA	CSVRRGMSYEQYF	TGCAGCGTTAGACGGGGGATGAGCTACGAGCAGTACTTC
TRBV7-8	NA	TRBJ2-5	NA	CASSLASSQEQYF	TGTGCCAGCAGCTTAGCGTCGTCCCAAGAGCAGTACTTC
TRBV28	NA	TRBJ2-7	few	CASSFQEVLYEQYF	TGTGCCAGCAGTTTTCAGGAGGTCCTCTACGAGCAGTACTTC
TRBV4-3	TRBD1	TRBJ2-3	NA	CASSHGQGRTDTQYF	TGCGCCAGCAGCCACGGACAGGGGCGCACAGATACGCAGTATTTT
TRBV6-6	NA	TRBJ2-1	NA	CASSYQANEQFF	TGTGCCAGCAGTTACCAGGCCAATGAGCAGTTCTTC
TRBV25-1	NA	TRBJ2-6	NA	CATLGARSSGANVLTF	TGTGCCACCCTGGGTGCCCGAAGCTCTGGGGCCAACGTCCTGACTTTC
TRBV11-2	NA	TRBJ2-6	NA	CASSRAPSGANVLTF	TGTGCCAGCAGCAGGGCCCCCTCTGGGGCCAACGTCCTGACTTTC
TRBV25-1	NA	TRBJ1-1	NA	CASSGTGRGTEAFF	TGTGCCAGCAGTGGTACAGGGAGAGGCACTGAAGCTTTCTTT
TRBV20-1	TRBD2	TRBJ2-7	few	CSAGLGAPGEQYF	TGCAGTGCTGGACTAGGAGCCCCGGGGGAGCAGTACTTC
TRBV4-3	NA	TRBJ2-6	few	CASSQELWGAGTASSGANVLTF	TGCGCCAGCAGCCAAGAGTTGTGGGGAGCTGGGACTGCCAGCTCTGGGGCCAACGTCCTGACTTTC
TRBV7-9	TRBD2	TRBJ2-5	NA	CASSLALAPYQETQYF	TGTGCCAGCAGCTTAGCACTAGCGCCGTACCAAGAGACCCAGTACTTC
TRBV6-1	NA	TRBJ2-2	NA	CASRDTNTGELFF	TGTGCCAGCCGGGACACCAACACCGGGGAGCTGTTTTTT
TRBV3-1	TRBD2	TRBJ2-1	NA	CASRKEGLAGGVYNEQFF	TGTGCCAGCAGAAAAGAGGGACTAGCGGGGGGGGTCTACAATGAGCAGTTCTTC
TRBV21-1	NA	TRBJ1-1	NA	CASRELTVLLYTEAFF	TGTGCCAGCAGGGAACTGACAGTGCTCCTGTACACTGAAGCTTTCTTT
TRBV6-6	NA	TRBJ2-5	NA	CASRQGTSQETQYF	TGTGCCAGCAGGCAGGGGACCTCGCAAGAGACCCAGTACTTC
TRBV5-1	NA	TRBJ2-7	NA	CASSLDRLNEQYF	TGCGCCAGCAGCTTGGACCGTCTTAACGAGCAGTACTTC
TRBV20-1	TRBD2	TRBJ2-3	NA	CSARVPAGWYF	TGCAGTGCTAGAGTACCAGCGGGGTGGTATTTT
TRBV29-1	NA	TRBJ1-2	NA	CSARFGPGIGYTF	TGCAGCGCCAGATTCGGTCCAGGTATTGGCTACACCTTC
TRBV6-1	NA	TRBJ1-2	few	CASTRGWAAADYGYTF	TGTGCCAGCACCAGGGGTTGGGCCGCGGCGGACTATGGCTACACCTTC
TRBV7-2	NA	TRBJ2-7	NA	CASSLVVGVADEQYF	TGTGCCAGCAGCTTAGTAGTAGGGGTCGCGGACGAGCAGTACTTC
TRBV20-1	TRBD1	TRBJ2-5	NA	CSASGTGRLGETQYF	TGCAGTGCTTCCGGGACAGGGAGGTTGGGGGAGACCCAGTACTTC
TRBV4-3	TRBD1	TRBJ2-1	few	CASSQDGVGTGSNEQFF	TGCGCCAGCAGCCAAGATGGGGTAGGGACAGGGAGTAATGAGCAGTTCTTC
TRBV20-1	NA	TRBJ2-5	NA	CSGIQETQYF	TGCAGCGGCATACAAGAGACCCAGTACTTC
TRBV24-1	NA	TRBJ2-5	few	CATSDPKGSGETQYF	TGTGCCACCAGTGACCCCAAGGGGTCTGGCGAGACCCAGTACTTC
TRBV10-2	NA	TRBJ2-7	NA	CASSPTGWLNEQYF	TGCGCCAGCAGCCCCACAGGGTGGCTGAACGAGCAGTACTTC
TRBV6-1	NA	TRBJ1-5	NA	CASSEEEGQPQHF	TGTGCCAGCAGTGAAGAGGAGGGCCAGCCCCAGCATTTT
TRBV28	NA	TRBJ2-5	NA	CASSLWRETQYF	TGTGCCAGCAGTTTATGGAGAGAGACCCAGTACTTC
TRBV20-1	NA	TRBJ2-3	NA	CSARDLGGDTQYF	TGCAGTGCTAGAGATTTGGGCGGCGATACGCAGTATTTT
TRBV27	NA	TRBJ2-1	few	CASSLSLSNEQFF	TGTGCCAGCAGTTTATCGCTCTCCAATGAGCAGTTCTTC
TRBV20-1	NA	TRBJ1-1	NA	CRANRANTEAFF	TGCAGGGCCAATAGGGCGAACACTGAGGCTTTCTTT
TRBV19	NA	TRBJ1-2	NA	CASSTTRRGPYSYGYTF	TGTGCCAGTAGTACCACCCGGCGGGGGCCGTACTCCTATGGCTACACCTTC
TRBV2	TRBD2	TRBJ2-1	few	CASSSGTLNEQFF	TGTGCCAGCAGTAGCGGGACGTTGAATGAGCAGTTCTTC
TRBV7-9	NA	TRBJ1-1	few	CASSLIWGVAFF	TGTGCCAGCAGCTTAATATGGGGCGTAGCTTTCTTT
TRBV3-1	NA	TRBJ2-7	NA	CASSPLGTGGQYF	TGTGCCAGCAGCCCACTTGGGACGGGTGGGCAGTACTTC
TRBV14	NA	TRBJ2-7	NA	CASSASLLLRVKQYF	TGTGCCAGCAGCGCCTCTCTACTACTACGGGTAAAGCAGTACTTC
TRBV2	NA	TRBJ2-3	NA	CASSEEAAGTDTQYF	TGTGCCAGCAGTGAGGAGGCTGCCGGCACAGATACGCAGTATTTT
TRBV10-3	NA	TRBJ1-5	NA	CAISGRGNQPQHF	TGTGCCATCAGTGGCCGGGGAAATCAGCCCCAGCATTTT
TRBV29-1	NA	TRBJ2-4	NA	CSVALLGEQYF	TGCAGCGTTGCACTACTCGGGGAGCAGTACTTC
TRBV7-2	NA	TRBJ1-2	few	CASSSGPGQFDYGYTF	TGTGCCAGCAGCTCCGGTCCGGGGCAGTTCGACTATGGCTACACCTTC
TRBV4-2	TRBD1	TRBJ2-7	once	CASSQTGGSYEQYF	TGTGCCAGCAGCCAAACAGGGGGTTCCTACGAGCAGTACTTC